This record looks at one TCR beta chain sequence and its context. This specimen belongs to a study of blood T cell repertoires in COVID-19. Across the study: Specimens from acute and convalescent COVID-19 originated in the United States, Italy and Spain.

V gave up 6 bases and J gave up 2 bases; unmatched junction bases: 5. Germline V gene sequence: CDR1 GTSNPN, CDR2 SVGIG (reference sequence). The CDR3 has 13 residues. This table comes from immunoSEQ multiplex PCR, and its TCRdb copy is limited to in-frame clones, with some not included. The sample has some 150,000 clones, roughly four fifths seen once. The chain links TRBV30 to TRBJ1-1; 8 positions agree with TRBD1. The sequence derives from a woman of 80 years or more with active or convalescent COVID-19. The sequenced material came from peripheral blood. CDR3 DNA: TGTGCCTGCATGACAGGGGTTAACACTGAAGCTTTCTTT. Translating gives CACMTGVNTEAFF.